The present T cell receptor beta chain was sequenced within a study of cytomegalovirus exposure and HLA in healthy donors. General study results and limits: Specificity for CMV antigens was confirmed in vitro for three of the CMV-associated chains. There were 150 to 200 TCR beta chains listed as cytomegalovirus-associated.

Points on this clone: Its antigen is unidentified.

Clones were sequenced by immunoSEQ multiplex PCR, and TCRdb holds only the in-frame ones, with some missing. The top ten hold 0.85% to 1.2% of the sample, which has 200,000 or so clones, about 89% seen once. V gave up 3 bases and J gave up 0 bases; unmatched junction bases: 6. The CDR3 sequence is 17 residues long. The V gene's germline CDR1 is WNHNN and CDR2 SYGVQD (reference sequence). The donors belonged to the approximately 120-subject validation cohort, separate from the approximately 700-subject first cohort. The source material was PBMCs. This chain links TRBV10-1 with TRBJ2-1, with 9 bases lining up with TRBD2. The TCR sequence derives from a woman aged 18 to 35 in good health and CMV-seronegative. The CDR3 sequence is CASSDGPSGNSYNEQFF. The CDR3 DNA reads as TGCGCCAGCAGTGATGGGCCTAGCGGGAACTCCTACAATGAGCAGTTCTTC.